Shown below are 2 T cell receptor beta chains from a single sample sequenced in a study of CD8+ T cells in alopecia areata. The treatment denotes: oral pan-JAK inhibitor, 5-10 mg twice daily. RNA, once extracted, was reverse transcribed into cDNA for use as the sequencing template. TCRdb's table, derived via immunoSEQ multiplex PCR, lists solely in-frame clones and lacks some. In the table there are some 200,000 clones, 45% to 65% of which are singletons. The material was CD4+ T cells sorted from blood, obtained at week 4, from a patient treated with tofacitinib. The receptors originated from a human donor with alopecia areata.

A word on this clone: The identical CDR3 is also encoded by other nucleotide sequences in the sample. The chain links TRBV7-2 to TRBJ2-3; no firm D call. Germline V gene sequence: CDR1 SGHTA, CDR2 FQGNSA. This CDR3 region has 13 residues. V was clipped by 1 base and J by 3 bases, with 5 bases between them. CDR3 residues: CASSLGFTDTQYF. For the CDR3, the DNA is TGTGCCAGCAGCTTAGGCTTTACAGATACGCAGTATTTT.

The chain recombines TRBV27 with TRBJ2-3, with TRBD2 identical over 8 bases. The germline V gene encodes CDR1 MNHEY and CDR2 SMNVEV (reference sequence). V shed 6 bases and J 4 bases; nucleotides not matched to a gene: 3. This CDR3 region has 13 residues. In DNA form, the CDR3 reads TGTGCCAGCAGCCCTAGCGGGCCAGATACGCAGTATTTT. It is translated as CASSPSGPDTQYF.